A selection of T cell receptor beta chains follows, all from one sample in a study of blood T cell repertoires in COVID-19. Profiling relied on immunoSEQ multiplex PCR, and the TCRdb table lists in-frame clones only, not all of them. The sample holds around 190,000 clones, approximately 86% seen once. Sequenced: PBMCs or T cells enriched from blood (not recorded which). The receptors shown here come from a man between 18 and 35 years old with acute COVID-19. The CDR3 runs from the conserved cysteine through the conserved F or W.

j_call v_call cdr3_aa
TRBJ1-1 TRBV28 CASSYTGGWNTEAFF
TRBJ2-2 TRBV11-3 CASSLEGASTGELFF
TRBJ2-1 TRBV2 CASGGVSSYNEQFF
TRBJ2-5 TRBV30 CAWTPGEETQYF
TRBJ1-5 TRBV27 CASSQGVEQPQHF
TRBJ2-1 TRBV18 CASRLRREGDNEQFF
TRBJ2-1 TRBV6-2/TRBV6-3 CASSYSLRDSHPGDEQFF
TRBJ2-3 TRBV10-2 CASSDPLAGDTDTQYF
TRBJ2-7 TRBV7-3 CASSLVPSGSYEQYF
TRBJ1-2 TRBV11-3 CASSLHRGIEYGYTF
TRBJ2-3 TRBV4-2 CASSPAGGLVSTDTQYF
TRBJ2-7 TRBV30 CAWSKGTSGHEQYF
TRBJ1-4 TRBV2 CASRDSYATNEKLFF
TRBJ2-5 TRBV6-2/TRBV6-3 CASSYSGSLETQYF
TRBJ1-2 TRBV21-1 CASSNERQGPF
TRBJ1-6 TRBV28 CASSLMGSSYNSPLHF